Below, 3 T cell receptor beta chains from the same sample are listed, as sequenced in a study of T cell changes during pregnancy in multiple sclerosis. The protocol was immunoSEQ multiplex PCR, while the TCRdb copy is restricted to in-frame clones and leaves out a portion. The sample includes tens of thousands of clones, around 94% of them seen just once. This material consisted of CD4+ T cells from peripheral blood mononuclear cells, taken before pregnancy. The receptor source for this set is a female donor with multiple sclerosis, enrolled in a pregnancy study.

This chain joins TRBV2 and TRBJ2-5, with 11 nucleotides matching TRBD2. This CDR3 comprises 18 residues. J lost 1 base, V lost 2 bases, and 9 bases had no gene match. In germline, CDR1 is SNHLY, CDR2 FYNNEI. The CDR3 spells CASSELISGLAVQETQYF. The DNA of the CDR3 is TGTGCCAGCAGTGAACTAATCTCGGGACTAGCGGTCCAAGAGACCCAGTACTTC.

The chain employs TRBV6-1 and TRBJ2-1; no clear D. CDR1 and CDR2 (germline): MNHNS, SASEGT. V was clipped by 3 bases and J by 3 bases, with 15 bases between them. The CDR3 is 16 amino acids. For the CDR3, the DNA is TGTGCCAGCAGTGAGTTCCTAGAGGCAAGCTACAATGAGCAGTTCTTC. Protein: CASSEFLEASYNEQFF.

The chain uses TRBV28 and TRBJ2-1; 8 bases line up with TRBD2. The germline CDR1 and CDR2 sequences are MDHEN and SYDVKM. The CDR3 has 13 residues. V dropped 6 bases and J dropped 6; count of bases not matched to a gene: 4. CDR3 nucleotides: TGTGCCAGCAGCCAACTAGCGGCCAATGAGCAGTTCTTC. Protein product: CASSQLAANEQFF.